This T cell receptor (beta chain) was recovered during a study of somatic mutations in cytotoxic T cells in rheumatoid arthritis. Study-level points and caveats: It was in rheumatoid arthritis patients, but not in healthy controls, that CD8+ clonality increased with age. In about an eighth of the roughly 65 patients, the largest CD8+ clone exceeded 20% of CD8+ cells.

Measured with immunoSEQ multiplex PCR; TCRdb has only the in-frame clones, and not every one. The repertoire consists of 3,000 to 4,000 clones, with over 85% occurring once and the leading ten covering roughly 7.5%. As for this clone: As yet, its antigen is unknown.

The CDR3 has 15 amino acids. Germline V lookup: CDR1 SNHLY, CDR2 FYNNEI. V was trimmed by 2 bases and J by 0 bases, leaving 8 bases between them. The chain employs TRBV2 and TRBJ2-1; maybe TRBD1 (5 bases). The sequenced material came from CD8+ T cells sorted from blood. This TCR came from a woman aged 55-70 years with rheumatoid arthritis. The CDR3 nucleotides read TGTGCCAGCAGTGAAACAGGATTCTCCTACAATGAGCAGTTCTTC. Amino acids: CASSETGFSYNEQFF.